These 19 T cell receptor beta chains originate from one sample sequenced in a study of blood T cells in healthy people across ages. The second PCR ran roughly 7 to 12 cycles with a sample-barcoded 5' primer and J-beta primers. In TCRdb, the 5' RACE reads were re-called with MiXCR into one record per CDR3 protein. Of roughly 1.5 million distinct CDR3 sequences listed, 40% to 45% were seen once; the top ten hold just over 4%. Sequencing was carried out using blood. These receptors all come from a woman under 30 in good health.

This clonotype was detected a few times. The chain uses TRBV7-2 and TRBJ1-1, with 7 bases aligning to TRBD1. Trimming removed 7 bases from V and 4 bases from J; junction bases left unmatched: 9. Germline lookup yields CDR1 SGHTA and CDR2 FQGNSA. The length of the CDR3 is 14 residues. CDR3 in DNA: TGTGCCAGCACCCCTGAGGGGGCGACCACTGAAGCTTTCTTT. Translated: CASTPEGATTEAFF.

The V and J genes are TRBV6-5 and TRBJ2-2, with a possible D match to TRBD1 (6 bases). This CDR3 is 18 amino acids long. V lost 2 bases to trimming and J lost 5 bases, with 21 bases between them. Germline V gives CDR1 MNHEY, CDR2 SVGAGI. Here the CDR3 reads CASSYGGRGRVKTGELFF. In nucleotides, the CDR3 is TGTGCCAGCAGTTACGGCGGCAGGGGCCGAGTCAAGACCGGGGAGCTGTTTTTT.

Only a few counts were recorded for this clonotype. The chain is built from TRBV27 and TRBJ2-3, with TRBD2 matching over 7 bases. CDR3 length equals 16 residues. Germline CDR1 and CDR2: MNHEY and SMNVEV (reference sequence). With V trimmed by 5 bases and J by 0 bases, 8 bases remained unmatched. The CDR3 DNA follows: TGTGCCAGCAGTGCGCGGGACTACCTTAGCACAGATACGCAGTATTTT. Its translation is CASSARDYLSTDTQYF.

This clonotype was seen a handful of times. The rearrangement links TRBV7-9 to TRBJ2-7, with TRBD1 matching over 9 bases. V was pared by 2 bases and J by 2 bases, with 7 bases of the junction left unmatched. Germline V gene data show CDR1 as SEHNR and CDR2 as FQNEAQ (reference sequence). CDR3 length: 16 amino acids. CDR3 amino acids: CASSLSTGGLTYEQYF. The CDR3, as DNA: TGTGCCAGCAGCTTATCTACAGGGGGCCTGACCTACGAGCAGTACTTC.

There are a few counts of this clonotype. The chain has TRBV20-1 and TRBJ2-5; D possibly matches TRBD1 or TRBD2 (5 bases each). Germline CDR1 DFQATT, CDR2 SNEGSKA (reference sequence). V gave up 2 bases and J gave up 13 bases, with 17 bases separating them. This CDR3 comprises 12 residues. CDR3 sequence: CSARPGPEVMYF. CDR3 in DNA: TGCAGTGCTAGACCGGGACCGGAGGTGATGTACTTC.

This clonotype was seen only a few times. This chain's CDR3 is CDISLGLRDETQYF. CDR3 bases: TGTGACATAAGTTTAGGGTTGAGGGATGAGACCCAGTACTTC. The chain is built from TRBV28 and TRBJ2-5, with a weak D call TRBD2 (5 bases). Germline V lookup: CDR1 MDHEN, CDR2 SYDVKM. This CDR3 is 14 amino acids long. The whole variable domain, remainder taken from reference TRBV28 and TRBJ2-5, is DVKVTQSSRYLVKRTGEKVFLECVQDMDHENMFWYRQDPGLGLRLIYFSYDVKMKEKGDIPEGYSVSREKKERFSLILESASTNQTSMYLCDISLGLRDETQYFGPGTRLLVL.

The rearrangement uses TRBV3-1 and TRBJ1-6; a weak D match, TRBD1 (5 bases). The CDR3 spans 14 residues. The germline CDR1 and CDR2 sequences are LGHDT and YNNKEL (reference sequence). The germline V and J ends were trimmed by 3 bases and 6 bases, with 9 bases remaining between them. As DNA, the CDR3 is TGTGCCAGCAGCCAGACGGGGCCTAATTCACCCCTCCACTTT. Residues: CASSQTGPNSPLHF.

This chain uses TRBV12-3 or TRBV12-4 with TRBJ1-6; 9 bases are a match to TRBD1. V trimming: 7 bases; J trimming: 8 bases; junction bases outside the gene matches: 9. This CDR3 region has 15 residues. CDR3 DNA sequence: TGTGCCAGCACCGGATCGACAGGGGGATATTCACCCCTCCACTTT. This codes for CASTGSTGGYSPLHF.

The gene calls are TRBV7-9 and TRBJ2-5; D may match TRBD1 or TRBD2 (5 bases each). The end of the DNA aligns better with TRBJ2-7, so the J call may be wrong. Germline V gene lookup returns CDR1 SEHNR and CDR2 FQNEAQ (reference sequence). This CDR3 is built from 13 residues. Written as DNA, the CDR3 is TGTGCCAGCAGATCGGGGCCTTCCTACGAGCAGTACTTC. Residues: CASRSGPSYEQYF.

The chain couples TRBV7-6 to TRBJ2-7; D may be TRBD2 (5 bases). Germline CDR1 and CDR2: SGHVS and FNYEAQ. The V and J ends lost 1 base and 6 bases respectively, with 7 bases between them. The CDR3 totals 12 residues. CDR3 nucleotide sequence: TGTGCCAGCAGCTTAGGGGAGAGCGAGCAGTACTTC. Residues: CASSLGESEQYF.

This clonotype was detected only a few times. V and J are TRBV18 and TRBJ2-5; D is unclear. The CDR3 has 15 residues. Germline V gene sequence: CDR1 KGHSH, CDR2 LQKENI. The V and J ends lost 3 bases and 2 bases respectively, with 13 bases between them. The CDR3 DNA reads TGTGCCAGCTCACCCCTTCTAACCGAACAAGAGACCCAGTACTTC. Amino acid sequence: CASSPLLTEQETQYF.

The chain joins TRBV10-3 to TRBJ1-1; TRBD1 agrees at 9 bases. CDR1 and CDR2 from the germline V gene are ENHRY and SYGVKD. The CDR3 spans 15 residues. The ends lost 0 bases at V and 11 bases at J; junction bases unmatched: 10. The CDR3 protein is CAISESGTGSLQAFF. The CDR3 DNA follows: TGTGCCATCAGTGAGTCTGGGACAGGGTCCCTGCAGGCTTTCTTT.

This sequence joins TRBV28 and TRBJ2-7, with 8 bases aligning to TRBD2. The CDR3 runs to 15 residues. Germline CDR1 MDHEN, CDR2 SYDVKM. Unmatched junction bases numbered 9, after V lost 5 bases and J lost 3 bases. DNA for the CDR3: TGTGCCAGCAGTCCTGTAGCGGGATACGGCTACGAGCAGTACTTC. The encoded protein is CASSPVAGYGYEQYF.

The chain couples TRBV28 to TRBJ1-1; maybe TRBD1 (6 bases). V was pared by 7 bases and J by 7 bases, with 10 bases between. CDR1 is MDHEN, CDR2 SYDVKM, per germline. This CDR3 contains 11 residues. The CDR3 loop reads CASNRRGEAFF. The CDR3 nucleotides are TGTGCCAGCAATCGCAGGGGTGAAGCTTTCTTT.

CDR3 in amino acids: CASSSGRAGVSEQFF. CDR3 DNA sequence: TGTGCCAGCAGTTCGGGACGAGCGGGAGTCAGTGAGCAGTTCTTC. This chain connects TRBV28 to TRBJ2-1, with TRBD2 identical over 8 bases. Per the germline V gene, CDR1 is MDHEN and CDR2 is SYDVKM. There are 15 residues in the CDR3. V was pared by 4 bases and J by 9 bases, with 11 bases of the junction left unmatched.

The DNA of the CDR3 is TGCAGTGCTAGAGTTGCTAGCAATCAGCCCCAGCATTTT. This encodes CSARVASNQPQHF. The chain uses TRBV20-1 and TRBJ1-5, with unresolved D. This CDR3 region has 13 residues. The V end lost 1 base, the J end lost 0 bases, and 4 bases lay between the germline ends. Germline-derived CDR1 and CDR2 are DFQATT and SNEGSKA (reference sequence).

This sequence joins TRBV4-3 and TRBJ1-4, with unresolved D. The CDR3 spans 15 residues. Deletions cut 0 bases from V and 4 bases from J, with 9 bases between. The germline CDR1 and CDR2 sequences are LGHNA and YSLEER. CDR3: CASSQDISVNEKLFF. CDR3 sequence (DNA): TGCGCCAGCAGCCAAGATATATCTGTTAATGAAAAACTGTTTTTT.

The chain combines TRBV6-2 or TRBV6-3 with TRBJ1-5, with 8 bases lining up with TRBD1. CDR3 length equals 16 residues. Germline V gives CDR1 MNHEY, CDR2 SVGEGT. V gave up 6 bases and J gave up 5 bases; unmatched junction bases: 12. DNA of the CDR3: TGTGCCAGCAGGCCGATACCAGGGGGCAGGGATCAGCCCCAGCATTTT. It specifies CASRPIPGGRDQPQHF.

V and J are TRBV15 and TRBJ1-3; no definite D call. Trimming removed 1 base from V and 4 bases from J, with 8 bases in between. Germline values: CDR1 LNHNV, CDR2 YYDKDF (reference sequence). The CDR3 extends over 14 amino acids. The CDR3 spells CATSRAPPGNTIYF. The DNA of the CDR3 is TGTGCCACCAGCAGAGCCCCCCCCGGAAACACCATATATTTT.